This TCR beta chain stems from a study of blood T cell repertoires in COVID-19. Study at large: Material from acute and convalescent COVID-19 was sourced from the United States, Italy and Spain. The cDNA or gDNA used as material had been derived from T cells, B-cell-depleted T cells, or PBMCs.

Methods used by the authors: Reference gene primer amplification in the assay estimated nucleated cell counts. Repertoires were generated with immunoSEQ multiplex PCR, while TCRdb's copy carries only in-frame clones and drops some. D and trimming come from the DNA, and the V and J calls and clone size come from that table. The table records roughly 170,000 clones, about 88% of them present only once. Germline CDR1 reads MGHDK; CDR2 reads SYGVNS. This CDR3 spans 12 amino acids. Trimming removed 7 bases from V and 1 base from J, with 5 bases in between. V usage is TRBV25-1 and J usage is TRBJ1-3; D uncertain. This TCR came from a man aged 55 to 70 with acute or convalescent COVID-19. The specimen was peripheral blood. Written as DNA, the CDR3 is TGTGCCAGCATGAGTTCTGGAAACACCATATATTTT. As protein: CASMSSGNTIYF.